These 14 T cell receptor beta chains came from one sample sequenced in a study of shared clonotypes between healthy human individuals. Naive CD8 isolation took CD45RO-negative cells positively selected for CCR7 and excluded terminally differentiated effector memory CD45RA+ cells. Method: immunoSEQ multiplex PCR; TCRdb's copy keeps in-frame clones and lacks some. The data contain nearly 2 million clones, approximately 95% of them seen just once; the ten biggest clones take up approximately 1.2%. Sequenced sample: naive CD8+ T cells sorted from blood. The origin of the receptors is a man aged 18 to 30 in good health.

The rearrangement joins TRBV6-1 to TRBJ2-7; 8 bases are shared with TRBD2. Germline V gives CDR1 MNHNS, CDR2 SASEGT. V lost 2 bases and J lost 3; bases outside the gene matches: 3. The CDR3 loop spans 14 amino acids. CDR3: CASSEFAGGYEQYF. Written as DNA, the CDR3 is TGTGCCAGCAGTGAATTTGCGGGGGGCTACGAGCAGTACTTC.

The chain has TRBV6-1 and TRBJ2-1, with 11 positions matching TRBD2. V shed 6 bases, J shed 5 bases, and the junction held 6 bases outside the gene matches. This CDR3 has 15 amino acids. CDR1 and CDR2 from the germline V gene are MNHNS and SASEGT. CDR3 bases: TGTGCCAGCAGACGGACTAGCGGGTCAAACAATGAGCAGTTCTTC. Protein: CASRRTSGSNNEQFF.

V and J are TRBV27 and TRBJ2-1, with 7 positions matching TRBD2. This CDR3 region has 16 residues. Per the germline V gene, CDR1 is MNHEY and CDR2 is SMNVEV (reference sequence). The trim removed 5 bases at V and 4 bases at J, leaving 11 bases unmatched. The CDR3 loop reads CASSPRLAGDYNEQFF. The DNA for the CDR3 is TGTGCCAGCAGTCCGAGACTAGCCGGAGATTACAATGAGCAGTTCTTC.

This chain connects TRBV6-6 to TRBJ2-5; D gene ambiguous. V shed 1 base and J shed 5 bases, with 5 bases lying between them. The CDR3 is 12 amino acids. CDR1 is MNHNY and CDR2 is SVGAGI in the germline V gene (reference sequence). CDR3 bases: TGTGCCAGCAGTTACTTTGAGGAGACCCAGTACTTC. It codes for CASSYFEETQYF.

With respect to this clone: Distinct nucleotide sequences in the sample also encode this CDR3. The chain employs TRBV19 and TRBJ1-1; no reliable D call. The CDR3 is 11 residues long. Germline assignment: CDR1 LNHDA and CDR2 SQIVND (reference sequence). Trimming took 6 bases from V and 2 from J, leaving 4 bases between them. The CDR3 sequence is CASSTNTEAFF. As DNA, the CDR3 is TGTGCCAGTAGCACAAACACTGAAGCTTTCTTT.

The chain couples TRBV9 to TRBJ2-7, with D unclear. CDR3 length: 12 residues. Germline V gene data show CDR1 as SGDLS and CDR2 as YYNGEE. V lost 4 bases, J lost 6 bases, and 11 bases lay in between. The CDR3 DNA sequence: TGTGCCAGCAGCCAAGGCTCCAGCGAGCAGTACTTC. Amino acid sequence: CASSQGSSEQYF.

The chain is built from TRBV4-3 and TRBJ2-4; 7 nucleotides line up with TRBD1. The CDR3 runs 13 residues. Germline CDR1 LGHNA, CDR2 YSLEER. The junction had 4 bases not matched to a gene; V was cut back by 3 bases and J by 8 bases. The CDR3 sequence is CASSQRQGDIQYF. CDR3 coding DNA: TGCGCCAGCAGCCAGAGACAGGGAGACATTCAGTACTTC.

Points on this clone: The same CDR3 is also encoded by other DNA sequences in this sample. V and J are TRBV7-2 and TRBJ2-3; D ambiguous. Trimming cost V 1 base and J 2 bases, with 7 bases left between them. Germline V CDR1 and CDR2: SGHTA, FQGNSA. This CDR3 is built from 14 residues. For the CDR3, the DNA is TGTGCCAGCAGCTTAGTGGCACTCACAGATACGCAGTATTTT. Its translation: CASSLVALTDTQYF.

This rearrangement joins TRBV2 to TRBJ1-2; 10 nucleotides align to TRBD1. With V trimmed by 7 bases and J by 4 bases, 6 bases remained unmatched. This CDR3 contains 14 residues. Germline loops: CDR1 SNHLY, CDR2 FYNNEI. The CDR3 sequence: CASTAGQGLYGYTF. CDR3 bases: TGTGCCAGCACCGCGGGACAGGGGCTCTATGGCTACACCTTC.

J is TRBJ2-2 and V is TRBV2; 10 bases are a match to TRBD2. V shed 1 base and J 7 bases; nucleotides not matched to a gene: 6. Germline V gene data show CDR1 as SNHLY and CDR2 as FYNNEI. The CDR3 sequence is 16 residues long. The CDR3 sequence is CASSEGLAGDDGELFF. CDR3 bases: TGTGCCAGCAGTGAAGGGCTAGCGGGAGACGACGGGGAGCTGTTTTTT.

The V and J genes are TRBV7-2 and TRBJ2-1; the match to TRBD1 covers 7 bases. V shed 5 bases and J 8 bases; nucleotides not matched to a gene: 6. The CDR3 contains 13 residues. Germline CDR1 SGHTA, CDR2 FQGNSA. This CDR3 reads CASSEGTVYEQFF. CDR3 DNA sequence: TGTGCCAGCAGCGAGGGGACAGTTTATGAGCAGTTCTTC.

The V gene is TRBV18, the J gene TRBJ2-7; D possibly corresponds to TRBD1 (5 bases). Per the germline V gene, CDR1 is KGHSH and CDR2 is LQKENI. The CDR3 loop spans 12 amino acids. Trimming took off 5 bases at V and 4 bases at J, with 9 bases between the two ends. The CDR3 bases are TGTGCCAGCTCATCGACAGTTTACGAGCAGTACTTC. Protein product: CASSSTVYEQYF. The full variable domain, completed using reference TRBV18 and TRBJ2-7, is NAGVMQNPRHLVRRRGQEARLRCSPMKGHSHVYWYRQLPEEGLKFMVYLQKENIIDESGMPKERFSAEFPKEGPSILRIQQVVRGDSAAYFCASSSTVYEQYFGPGTRLTVT.

V usage is TRBV7-3 and J usage is TRBJ1-1; 9 positions agree with TRBD1. The CDR3 runs 14 residues. The junction had 2 bases not matched to a gene; V was cut back by 5 bases and J by 1 base. Germline values: CDR1 SGHTA, CDR2 FQGTGA. The CDR3 nucleotides are TGTGCCAGCAGCCCGACAGGGGGGAACACTGAAGCTTTCTTT. Translating it yields CASSPTGGNTEAFF.

This sequence joins TRBV2 and TRBJ2-7; possible D gene TRBD2, 6 bases. The CDR3 loop spans 15 amino acids. The ends were cut back, 6 bases at V and 3 bases at J, with 18 bases in the middle. CDR1 SNHLY and CDR2 FYNNEI come from the germline V gene. The CDR3 loop reads CASRPRASDLYEQYF. The DNA of the CDR3 is TGTGCCAGCAGGCCCCGCGCTAGCGACCTCTACGAGCAGTACTTC. Based on the CDR3 plus reference TRBV2 and TRBJ2-7, the full variable domain is EPEVTQTPSHQVTQMGQEVILRCVPISNHLYFYWYRQILGQKVEFLVSFYNNEISEKSEIFDDQFSVERPDGSNFTLKIRSTKLEDSAMYFCASRPRASDLYEQYFGPGTRLTVT.